This T cell receptor beta chain was captured in a study of long-term antiretroviral therapy in people with HIV. All participants with HIV were treated in the United States. Each specimen consisted of about 0.95-10 million cryopreserved PBMC prior to extraction of DNA. Researchers ran immunoSEQ v3.0 at survey level. The table came from immunoSEQ multiplex PCR; TCRdb's copy has only in-frame clones and leaves some out. The sample shows 20,000 to 25,000 clones, over 60% of them seen only once. The CDR3 extends over 15 amino acids. The ends were cut back, 6 bases at V and 4 bases at J, with 16 bases in the middle. The germline V gene encodes CDR1 SNHLY and CDR2 FYNNEI.

The clonotype was recovered from a woman aged 25 to 39 with HIV. Here the sequenced sample was unsorted PBMCs, taken 2.9 years after starting antiretroviral therapy. J is TRBJ2-1 and V is TRBV2; D remains unclear. Here the CDR3 reads CASSYSSDPYNEQFF. CDR3 in DNA: TGTGCCAGCAGCTACTCCTCCGACCCTTACAATGAGCAGTTCTTC.